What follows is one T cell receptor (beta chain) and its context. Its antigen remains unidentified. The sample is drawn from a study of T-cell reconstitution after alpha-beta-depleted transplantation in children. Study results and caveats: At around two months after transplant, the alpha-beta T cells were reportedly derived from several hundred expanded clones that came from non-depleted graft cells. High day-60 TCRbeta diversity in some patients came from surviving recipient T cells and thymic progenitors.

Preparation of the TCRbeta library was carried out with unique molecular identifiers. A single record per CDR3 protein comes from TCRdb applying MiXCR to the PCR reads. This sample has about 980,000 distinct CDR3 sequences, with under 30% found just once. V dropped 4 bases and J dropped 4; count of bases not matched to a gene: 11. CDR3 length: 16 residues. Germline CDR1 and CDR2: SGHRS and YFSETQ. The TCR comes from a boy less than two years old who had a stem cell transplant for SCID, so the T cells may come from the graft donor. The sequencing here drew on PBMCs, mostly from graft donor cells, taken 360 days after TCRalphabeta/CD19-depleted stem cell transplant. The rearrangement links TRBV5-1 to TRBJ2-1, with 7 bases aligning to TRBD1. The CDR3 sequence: CASSVDPGQNYNEQFF. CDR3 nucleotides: TGCGCCAGCAGCGTAGATCCGGGACAGAATTACAATGAGCAGTTCTTC. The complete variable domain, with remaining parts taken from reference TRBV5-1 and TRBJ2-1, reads KAGVTQTPRYLIKTRGQQVTLSCSPISGHRSVSWYQQTPGQGLQFLFEYFSETQRNKGNFPGRFSGRQFSNSRSEMNVSTLELGDSALYLCASSVDPGQNYNEQFFGPGTRLTVL.